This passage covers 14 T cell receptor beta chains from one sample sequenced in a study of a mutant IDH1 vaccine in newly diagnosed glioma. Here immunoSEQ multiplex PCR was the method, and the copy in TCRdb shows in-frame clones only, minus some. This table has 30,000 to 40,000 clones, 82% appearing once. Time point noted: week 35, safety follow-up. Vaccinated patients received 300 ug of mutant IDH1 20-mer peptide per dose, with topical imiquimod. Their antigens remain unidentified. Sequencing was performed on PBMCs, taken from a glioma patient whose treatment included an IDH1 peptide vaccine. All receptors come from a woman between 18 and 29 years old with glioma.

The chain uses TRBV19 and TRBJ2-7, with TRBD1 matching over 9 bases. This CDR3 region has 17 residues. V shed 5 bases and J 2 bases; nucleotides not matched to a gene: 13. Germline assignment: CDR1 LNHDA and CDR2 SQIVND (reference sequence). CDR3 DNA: TGTGCCAGTAGTGTCCGGGACAGGGTATTTAATGCCTACGAGCAGTACTTC. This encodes CASSVRDRVFNAYEQYF.

The CDR3, as DNA: TGTGCCAGCAGGAGTACAGGGGGGAGAGAGAACACCATATATTTT. Translation: CASRSTGGRENTIYF. The chain couples TRBV6-5 to TRBJ1-3; TRBD1 matches at 8 bases. This CDR3 comprises 15 residues. Germline V gives CDR1 MNHEY, CDR2 SVGAGI. With 6 bases clipped from V and 7 bases from J, the junction kept 11 bases outside the gene matches.

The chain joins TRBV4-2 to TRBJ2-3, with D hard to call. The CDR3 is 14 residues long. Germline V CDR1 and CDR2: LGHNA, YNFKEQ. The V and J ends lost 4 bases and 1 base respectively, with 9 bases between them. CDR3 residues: CASSPQTGTDTQYF. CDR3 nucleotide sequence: TGTGCCAGCAGCCCCCAGACTGGCACAGATACGCAGTATTTT.

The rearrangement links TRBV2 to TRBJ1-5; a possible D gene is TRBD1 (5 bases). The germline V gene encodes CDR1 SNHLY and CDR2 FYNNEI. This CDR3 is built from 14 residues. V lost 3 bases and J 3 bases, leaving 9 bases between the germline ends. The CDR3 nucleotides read TGTGCCAGCAGTGATGAGACAGACAATCAGCCCCAGCATTTT. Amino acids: CASSDETDNQPQHF.

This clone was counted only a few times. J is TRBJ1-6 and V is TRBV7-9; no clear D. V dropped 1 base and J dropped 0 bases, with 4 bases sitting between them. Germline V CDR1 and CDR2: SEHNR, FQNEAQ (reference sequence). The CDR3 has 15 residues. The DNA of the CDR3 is TGTGCCAGCAGCTTAGATGTCTCCTATAATTCACCCCTCCACTTT. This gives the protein CASSLDVSYNSPLHF. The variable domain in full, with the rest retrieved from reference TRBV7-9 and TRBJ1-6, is DTGVSQNPRHKITKRGQNVTFRCDPISEHNRLYWYRQTLGQGPEFLTYFQNEAQLEKSRLLSDRFSAERPKGSFSTLEIQRTEQGDSAMYLCASSLDVSYNSPLHFGNGTRLTVT.

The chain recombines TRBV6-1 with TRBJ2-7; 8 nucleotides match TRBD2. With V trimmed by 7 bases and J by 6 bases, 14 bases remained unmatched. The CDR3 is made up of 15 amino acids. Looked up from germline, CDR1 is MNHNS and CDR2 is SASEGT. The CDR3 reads CASTIDSGMASEQYF. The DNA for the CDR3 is TGTGCCAGCACTATCGATAGCGGGATGGCCTCCGAGCAGTACTTC.

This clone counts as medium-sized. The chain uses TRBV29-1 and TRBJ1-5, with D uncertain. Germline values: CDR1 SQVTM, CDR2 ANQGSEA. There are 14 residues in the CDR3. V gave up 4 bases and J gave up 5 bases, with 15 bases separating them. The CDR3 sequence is CSVASTSPDQPQHF. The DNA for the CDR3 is TGCAGCGTTGCGAGTACCAGTCCGGATCAGCCCCAGCATTTT.

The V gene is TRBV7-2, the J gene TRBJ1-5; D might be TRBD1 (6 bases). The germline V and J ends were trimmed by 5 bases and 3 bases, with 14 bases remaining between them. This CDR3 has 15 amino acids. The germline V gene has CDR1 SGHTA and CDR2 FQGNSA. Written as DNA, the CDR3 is TGTGCCAGCAGCCGAGGGGGGACGGACAATCAGCCCCAGCATTTT. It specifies CASSRGGTDNQPQHF.

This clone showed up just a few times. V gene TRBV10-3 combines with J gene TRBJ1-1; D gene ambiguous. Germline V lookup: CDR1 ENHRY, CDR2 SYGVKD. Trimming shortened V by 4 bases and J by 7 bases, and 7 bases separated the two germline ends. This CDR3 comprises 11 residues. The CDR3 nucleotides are TGTGCCATCAGTGCCGGAGTTGAAGCTTTCTTT. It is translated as CAISAGVEAFF.

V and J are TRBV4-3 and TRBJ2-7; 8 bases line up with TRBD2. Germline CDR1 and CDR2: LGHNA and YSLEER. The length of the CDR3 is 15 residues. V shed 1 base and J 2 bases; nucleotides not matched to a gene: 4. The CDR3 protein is CASSQVAGPTYEQYF. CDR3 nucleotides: TGCGCCAGCAGCCAAGTAGCGGGACCCACCTACGAGCAGTACTTC.

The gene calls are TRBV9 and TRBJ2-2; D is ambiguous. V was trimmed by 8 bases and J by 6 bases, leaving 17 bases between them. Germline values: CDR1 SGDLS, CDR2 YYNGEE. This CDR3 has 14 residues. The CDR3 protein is CARGDRTFAGELFF. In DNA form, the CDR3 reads TGTGCCAGAGGAGACCGAACCTTTGCCGGGGAGCTGTTTTTT.

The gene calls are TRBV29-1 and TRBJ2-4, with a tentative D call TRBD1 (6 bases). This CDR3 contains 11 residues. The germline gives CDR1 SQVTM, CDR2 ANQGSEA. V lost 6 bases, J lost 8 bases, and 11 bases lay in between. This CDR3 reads CSVGHLDIQYF. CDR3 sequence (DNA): TGCAGCGTGGGACACCTAGACATTCAGTACTTC.

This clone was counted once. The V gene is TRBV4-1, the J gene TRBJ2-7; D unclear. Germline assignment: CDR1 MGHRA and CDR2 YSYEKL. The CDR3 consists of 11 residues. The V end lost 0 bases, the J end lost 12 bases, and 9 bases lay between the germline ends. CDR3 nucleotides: TGCGCCAGCAGCCAAGATAGACGTTTGTACTTC. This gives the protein CASSQDRRLYF.

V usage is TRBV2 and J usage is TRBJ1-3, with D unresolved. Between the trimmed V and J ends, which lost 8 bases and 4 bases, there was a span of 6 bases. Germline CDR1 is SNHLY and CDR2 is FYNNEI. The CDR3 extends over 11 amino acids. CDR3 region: CASRTGNTIYF. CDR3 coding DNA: TGTGCCAGCCGTACGGGAAACACCATATATTTT.